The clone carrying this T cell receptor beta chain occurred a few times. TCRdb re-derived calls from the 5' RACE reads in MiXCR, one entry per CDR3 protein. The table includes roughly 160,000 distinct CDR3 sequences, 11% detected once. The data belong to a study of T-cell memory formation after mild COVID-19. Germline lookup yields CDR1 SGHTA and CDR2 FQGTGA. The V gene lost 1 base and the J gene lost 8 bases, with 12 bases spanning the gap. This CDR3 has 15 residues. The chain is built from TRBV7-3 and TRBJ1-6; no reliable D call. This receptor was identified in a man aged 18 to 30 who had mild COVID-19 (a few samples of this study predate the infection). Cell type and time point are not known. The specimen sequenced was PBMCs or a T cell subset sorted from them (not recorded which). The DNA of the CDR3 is TGTGCCAGCAGCTTAAGCCCCCCTCCGGATTCACCCCTCCACTTT. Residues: CASSLSPPPDSPLHF.